Presented here are 20 T cell receptor beta chains from one specimen sequenced in a study of T cells in tumors after PD-1 blockade. Profiling relied on immunoSEQ multiplex PCR, and the TCRdb table lists in-frame clones only, not all of them. The table includes 55,000 to 65,000 clones, around four fifths detected once. The source was PBMCs, collected before anti-PD-1 treatment. The receptors derive from a human donor with basal cell carcinoma.

This chain links TRBV9 with TRBJ1-2, with D maybe TRBD1 (6 bases). The V end lost 0 bases, the J end lost 1 base, and 10 bases lay between the germline ends. CDR1 is SGDLS and CDR2 is YYNGEE in the germline V gene. The CDR3 sequence is 15 residues long. The CDR3 protein is CASSVGGQGNYGYTF. The DNA for the CDR3 is TGTGCCAGCAGCGTAGGGGGGCAGGGTAACTATGGCTACACCTTC.

This sequence joins TRBV3-1 (or the pseudogene TRBV3-2) and TRBJ2-1; TRBD2 matches at 8 bases. The J segment lost 2 bases and the V segment lost 1 base, leaving 7 bases of the junction unmatched. Germline V lookup: CDR1 LGHDT, CDR2 YNNKEL (reference sequence). There are 17 residues in the CDR3. The CDR3 region has the DNA TGTGCCAGCAGCCAAGTCGCGGCGGGGGGCACCTACAATGAGCAGTTCTTC. Its translation is CASSQVAAGGTYNEQFF.

The chain combines TRBV7-3 with TRBJ2-7; D is undetermined. Trimming cost V 5 bases and J 5 bases, with 19 bases left between them. This CDR3 spans 15 amino acids. Per germline, CDR1 SGHTA and CDR2 FQGTGA. CDR3 DNA sequence: TGTGCCAGCAGCCCTCATCCATCCTCAATGAACGAGCAGTACTTC. Translation gives CASSPHPSSMNEQYF.

The chain links TRBV4-1 to TRBJ2-1; 10 nucleotides agree with TRBD2. The V gene's germline CDR1 is MGHRA and CDR2 YSYEKL. V lost 1 base to trimming and J lost 0 bases; unmatched junction nucleotides: 3. The CDR3 covers 17 residues. The CDR3 sequence is CASSQVASGSSYNEQFF. DNA for the CDR3: TGCGCCAGCAGCCAAGTAGCTAGCGGGAGCTCCTACAATGAGCAGTTCTTC.

The chain's CDR3 is CASSQVRGSYEQYF. The DNA for the CDR3 is TGTGCCAGCAGCCAAGTGAGGGGATCCTACGAGCAGTACTTC. The chain carries TRBV3-1 (or the pseudogene TRBV3-2) and TRBJ2-7, with D tentatively TRBD1 or TRBD2 (5 bases each). Germline CDR1 and CDR2: LGHDT and YNNKEL (reference sequence). V was cut by 1 base and J by 1 base, with 8 bases left in between. The CDR3 has 14 amino acids.

There are a few counts of this clone. V is TRBV30 and J is TRBJ1-5; D remains ambiguous. The CDR3 runs to 13 residues. Germline CDR1 is GTSNPN and CDR2 is SVGIG (reference sequence). The V end lost 0 bases, the J end lost 3 bases, and 6 bases lay between the germline ends. The CDR3 coding sequence is TGTGCCTGGAGTGTCGGGCCCAATCAGCCCCAGCATTTT. This encodes CAWSVGPNQPQHF.

The chain is built from TRBV7-9 and TRBJ2-1; 7 bases map to TRBD2. CDR1 SEHNR and CDR2 FQNEAQ come from the germline V gene (reference sequence). This CDR3 has 16 residues. The junction had 7 bases not matched to a gene; V was cut back by 5 bases and J by 0 bases. The CDR3 DNA reads as TGTGCCAGCAGCCCACGGGGGGAGAGCTCCTACAATGAGCAGTTCTTC. This codes for CASSPRGESSYNEQFF.

The chain joins TRBV4-2 to TRBJ1-1, with 8 bases fitting TRBD1. Germline-derived CDR1 and CDR2 are LGHNA and YNFKEQ. With 4 bases clipped from V and 1 base from J, the junction kept 8 bases outside the gene matches. The CDR3 is 16 residues long. CDR3 nucleotide sequence: TGTGCCAGCAGCCCACAGGGGGGTCTATGGAACACTGAAGCTTTCTTT. This gives the protein CASSPQGGLWNTEAFF.

Of note for this clone: At one of its ends the junction is not consistent with the germline gene, which may arise from a read error. The rearrangement links TRBV30 to TRBJ2-6; D gene ambiguous. The CDR3 consists of 11 residues. Germline V lookup: CDR1 GTSNPN, CDR2 SVGIG (reference sequence). Here the CDR3 reads CASSEANVLTF. The DNA of the CDR3 is TGTGCCTCCTCTGAGGCCAACGTCCTGACTTTC.

V is TRBV30 and J is TRBJ2-1; TRBD1 matches 12 bases. The CDR3 is 13 residues long. The germline V gene encodes CDR1 GTSNPN and CDR2 SVGIG (reference sequence). Germline trimming cut 4 bases from V and 13 bases from J; bases unmatched to any gene: 8. The CDR3 DNA follows: TGTGCCTGGACCGGGGACAGGGGGCAGGAACAGTTCTTC. Encoded protein: CAWTGDRGQEQFF.

The rearrangement joins TRBV5-1 to TRBJ1-4, with TRBD1 identical over 9 bases. J gave up 7 bases and V 4 bases, and 11 bases lay outside the gene matches. Germline V gives CDR1 SGHRS, CDR2 YFSETQ. The CDR3 totals 16 residues. The CDR3 bases are TGCGCCAGCAGCCCGACCCTACAGGGGGCGTCTGAAAAACTGTTTTTT. It is translated as CASSPTLQGASEKLFF.

This rearrangement joins TRBV2 to TRBJ1-6; D unclear. The germline V gene has CDR1 SNHLY and CDR2 FYNNEI. V dropped 5 bases and J dropped 0 bases, with 14 bases sitting between them. The CDR3 runs to 17 residues. CDR3 coding DNA: TGTGCCAGCAGTTTTTTAACCCGGGGCTCCTATAATTCACCCCTCCACTTT. Translated, it gives CASSFLTRGSYNSPLHF.

The V call is TRBV12-5, the J call TRBJ2-5, with 11 bases matching TRBD2. V shed 3 bases, J shed 4 bases, and the junction held 4 bases outside the gene matches. Germline V CDR1 and CDR2: LGHNT, FRNRAP. This CDR3 contains 15 residues. The CDR3: CASGLIAGGPETQYF. The CDR3 coding sequence is TGTGCTAGTGGTTTAATAGCGGGGGGGCCAGAGACCCAGTACTTC.

In regard to this clone: At one end, the junction sequence differs from germline, possibly due to a read error. This chain's CDR3 is CASSSPLRDNYNEQFF. The CDR3, as DNA: TGTGCCAGTAGTTCTCCCTTGAGGGACAACTACAATGAGCAGTTCTTC. V is TRBV27 and J is TRBJ2-1, with D perhaps matching TRBD1 (6 bases). This CDR3 spans 16 amino acids. Germline V CDR1 and CDR2: MNHEY, SMNVEV (reference sequence).

V usage is TRBV6-5 and J usage is TRBJ2-1; D remains ambiguous. V lost 10 bases to trimming and J lost 0 bases, with 13 bases between them. The germline CDR1 and CDR2 sequences are MNHEY and SVGAGI. CDR3 length: 14 amino acids. Written as DNA, the CDR3 is TGTGCCACCCATTTGGGTAGCTCCTACAATGAGCAGTTCTTC. This codes for CATHLGSSYNEQFF.

V is TRBV9 and J is TRBJ2-2, with D perhaps matching TRBD1 (5 bases). V was trimmed by 0 bases and J by 0 bases, leaving 6 bases between them. This CDR3 comprises 15 residues. Germline V gene data show CDR1 as SGDLS and CDR2 as YYNGEE. The CDR3 region has the DNA TGTGCCAGCAGCGTAGCACAGGCGAACACCGGGGAGCTGTTTTTT. It codes for CASSVAQANTGELFF.

The J gene is TRBJ1-2, the V gene TRBV5-4; 12 bases agree with TRBD1. The germline CDR1 and CDR2 sequences are SGHNT and YYREEE (reference sequence). V gave up 1 base and J gave up 5 bases; unmatched junction bases: 6. This CDR3 region has 16 residues. This CDR3 reads CASSLILGQGAYGYTF. The CDR3 DNA reads TGTGCCAGCAGCTTGATTTTGGGACAGGGGGCGTATGGCTACACCTTC.

This clone showed up just a few times. The rearrangement joins TRBV6-1 to TRBJ1-2; 10 bases match TRBD1. The CDR3 totals 15 residues. The V and J ends lost 1 base and 4 bases, in that order; junction bases with no gene match: 3. The germline V gene encodes CDR1 MNHNS and CDR2 SASEGT. CDR3 residues: CASSEGQGAFYGYTF. The CDR3 DNA follows: TGTGCCAGCAGTGAAGGACAGGGGGCTTTCTATGGCTACACCTTC.

A remark on this clone: This sample also contains other DNA sequences that code for the same CDR3. The J gene is TRBJ2-7, the V gene TRBV3-1 (or the pseudogene TRBV3-2); 7 positions agree with TRBD2. Germline CDR1 is LGHDT and CDR2 is YNNKEL (reference sequence). CDR3 length: 16 residues. With 0 bases clipped from V and 2 bases from J, the junction kept 7 bases outside the gene matches. The CDR3 DNA reads TGTGCCAGCAGCCAAGAAGCGTGGGGGGGACCCTACGAGCAGTACTTC. This sequence encodes CASSQEAWGGPYEQYF.

This chain uses TRBV7-8 with TRBJ2-7, with TRBD1 matching 12 bases. Germline CDR1 is SGHVS and CDR2 is FQNEAQ. CDR3 length: 17 amino acids. The trim removed 1 base at V and 6 bases at J, leaving 10 bases unmatched. CDR3 region: CASSLGLGDRGRSEQYF. CDR3 DNA: TGTGCCAGCAGCTTAGGACTGGGGGACAGGGGGCGTAGCGAGCAGTACTTC.